This is a list of T cell receptor beta chains from one sample in a study of blood T cells in healthy people across ages. TCRdb re-analysed the 5' RACE reads in MiXCR, keeping a single row per CDR3 protein. The sample records more than 1.4 million distinct CDR3 sequences, 40% to 50% being singletons. Sample: blood. The receptor set was obtained from a woman aged 18-29 years in good health. Both conserved end residues are part of each CDR3. Each record gives: V gene, D gene, J gene, clone size, CDR3 protein, CDR3 DNA. D genes are given only for firm matches. Part of the rows lack a size; the others show once, few, many or a class for expanded clones.

v_call: TRBV10-3
d_call: .
j_call: TRBJ2-3
clone_size: .
cdr3_aa: CAISESIGQLTDTQYF
cdr3_nt: TGTGCCATCAGTGAGTCAATCGGACAACTCACAGATACGCAGTATTTT

v_call: TRBV29-1
d_call: .
j_call: TRBJ2-7
clone_size: .
cdr3_aa: CSVETQDSLYEQYF
cdr3_nt: TGCAGCGTTGAAACCCAGGACAGCCTCTACGAGCAGTACTTC

v_call: TRBV7-9
d_call: .
j_call: TRBJ1-2
clone_size: once
cdr3_aa: CASSLAPGQSPVCYGYTF
cdr3_nt: TGTGCCAGCAGCTTAGCTCCAGGTCAAAGCCCCGTCTGCTATGGCTACACCTTC

v_call: TRBV3-1
d_call: .
j_call: TRBJ1-5
clone_size: .
cdr3_aa: CASSLNGGQNNQPQHF
cdr3_nt: TGTGCCAGCAGCCTAAACGGAGGACAGAACAATCAGCCCCAGCATTTT

v_call: TRBV5-1
d_call: TRBD1
j_call: TRBJ1-2
clone_size: .
cdr3_aa: CASSKTGAPSNYGYTF
cdr3_nt: TGCGCCAGCAGCAAGACAGGGGCCCCCTCTAACTATGGCTACACCTTC

v_call: TRBV4-1
d_call: TRBD1
j_call: TRBJ1-4
clone_size: .
cdr3_aa: CASSREPGQLDEKLFF
cdr3_nt: TGCGCCAGCAGCCGAGAACCGGGACAGCTGGATGAAAAACTGTTTTTT

v_call: TRBV7-9
d_call: .
j_call: TRBJ1-1
clone_size: .
cdr3_aa: CASRLGGPNTEAFF
cdr3_nt: TGTGCCAGCAGACTGGGGGGGCCAAACACTGAAGCTTTCTTT

v_call: TRBV27
d_call: .
j_call: TRBJ2-7
clone_size: .
cdr3_aa: CASSKTAQGTDYEQYF
cdr3_nt: TGTGCCAGCAGCAAAACGGCACAGGGCACCGACTACGAGCAGTACTTC

v_call: TRBV12-3/TRBV12-4
d_call: TRBD1
j_call: TRBJ2-7
clone_size: .
cdr3_aa: CASSPLNRGRQYF
cdr3_nt: TGTGCCAGCAGTCCCCTAAACAGGGGGCGGCAGTACTTC

v_call: TRBV3-1
d_call: .
j_call: TRBJ1-2
clone_size: few
cdr3_aa: CASSQEGRARVGYTF
cdr3_nt: TGTGCCAGCAGCCAAGAAGGAAGGGCCCGGGTTGGCTACACCTTC

v_call: TRBV20-1
d_call: TRBD1
j_call: TRBJ2-7
clone_size: .
cdr3_aa: CSAGDLRDRGYEQYF
cdr3_nt: TGCAGTGCTGGAGATCTTAGGGACAGGGGATACGAGCAGTACTTC

v_call: TRBV7-9
d_call: .
j_call: TRBJ1-4
clone_size: .
cdr3_aa: CASSLDPGVGEKLFF
cdr3_nt: TGTGCCAGCAGCTTAGACCCAGGGGTTGGTGAAAAACTGTTTTTT

v_call: TRBV20-1
d_call: TRBD2
j_call: TRBJ2-1
clone_size: few
cdr3_aa: CSARGHQRGANEQFF
cdr3_nt: TGCAGTGCTAGGGGGCACCAGCGGGGGGCCAATGAGCAGTTCTTC

v_call: TRBV28
d_call: .
j_call: TRBJ2-5
clone_size: .
cdr3_aa: CASSITDRYQETQYF
cdr3_nt: TGTGCCAGCAGTATCACTGACAGGTACCAAGAGACCCAGTACTTC

v_call: TRBV7-6
d_call: TRBD1
j_call: TRBJ1-2
clone_size: few
cdr3_aa: CASSLGQGALGYTF
cdr3_nt: TGTGCCAGCAGCTTAGGCCAGGGGGCCCTCGGCTACACCTTC

v_call: TRBV6-1
d_call: .
j_call: TRBJ2-3
clone_size: .
cdr3_aa: CASSEGGARTDTQYF
cdr3_nt: TGTGCCAGCAGTGAGGGGGGGGCGCGCACAGATACGCAGTATTTT

v_call: TRBV2
d_call: TRBD1
j_call: TRBJ2-1
clone_size: few
cdr3_aa: CASSGGGTGGYNEQFF
cdr3_nt: TGTGCCAGCAGTGGAGGGGGCACAGGCGGCTACAATGAGCAGTTCTTC

v_call: TRBV10-3
d_call: .
j_call: TRBJ2-3
clone_size: .
cdr3_aa: CAISEARTLPRADTQYF
cdr3_nt: TGTGCCATCAGTGAAGCACGGACCCTTCCTAGGGCAGATACGCAGTATTTT

v_call: TRBV4-1
d_call: .
j_call: TRBJ2-3
clone_size: .
cdr3_aa: CAGSWRTATDTQYF
cdr3_nt: TGCGCCGGCAGCTGGCGGACGGCTACAGATACGCAGTATTTT

v_call: TRBV20-1
d_call: .
j_call: TRBJ2-1
clone_size: .
cdr3_aa: CSARDRALYNEQFF
cdr3_nt: TGCAGTGCTAGAGATAGAGCACTTTACAATGAGCAGTTCTTC

v_call: TRBV27
d_call: .
j_call: TRBJ1-5
clone_size: few
cdr3_aa: CASSGTYNQPQHF
cdr3_nt: TGTGCCAGCAGCGGGACTTACAATCAGCCCCAGCATTTT

v_call: TRBV4-1
d_call: .
j_call: TRBJ2-7
clone_size: .
cdr3_aa: CASSQPTLDLSYNEQYF
cdr3_nt: TGCGCCAGCAGCCAACCCACACTAGACTTGTCCTACAATGAGCAGTACTTC

v_call: TRBV2
d_call: .
j_call: TRBJ2-3
clone_size: few
cdr3_aa: CASAGQGGPDTQYF
cdr3_nt: TGTGCCAGCGCCGGCCAGGGAGGTCCAGATACGCAGTATTTT

v_call: TRBV6-5
d_call: .
j_call: TRBJ2-6
clone_size: .
cdr3_aa: CASSYIGDSGANVLTF
cdr3_nt: TGTGCCAGCAGTTACATAGGGGACTCTGGGGCCAACGTCCTGACTTTC

v_call: TRBV5-1
d_call: TRBD1
j_call: TRBJ2-5
clone_size: once
cdr3_aa: CASSSTVGQARRETQYF
cdr3_nt: TGCGCTAGCAGCTCGACCGTGGGACAGGCAAGAAGGGAGACCCAGTACTTC

v_call: TRBV5-4
d_call: TRBD2
j_call: TRBJ2-3
clone_size: .
cdr3_aa: CASSSGFVASGVTDTQYF
cdr3_nt: TGTGCCAGCAGCTCGGGCTTTGTAGCTAGCGGGGTTACAGATACGCAGTATTTT

v_call: TRBV27
d_call: .
j_call: TRBJ1-2
clone_size: .
cdr3_aa: CASTPGRYYGYTF
cdr3_nt: TGTGCCAGCACCCCGGGGCGATACTATGGCTACACCTTC

v_call: TRBV3-1
d_call: .
j_call: TRBJ2-7
clone_size: few
cdr3_aa: CASSHLTREQYF
cdr3_nt: TGTGCCAGCAGCCACCTTACTCGCGAGCAGTACTTC

v_call: TRBV9
d_call: TRBD1
j_call: TRBJ2-7
clone_size: once
cdr3_aa: CASSGFAGTGEYEQYF
cdr3_nt: TGTGCCAGCAGCGGTTTCGCCGGGACAGGGGAATACGAGCAGTACTTC

v_call: TRBV3-1
d_call: TRBD1
j_call: TRBJ1-1
clone_size: .
cdr3_aa: CASSLRGQGMNTEAFF
cdr3_nt: TGTGCCAGCAGTCTCCGCGGACAGGGAATGAACACTGAAGCTTTCTTT

v_call: TRBV28
d_call: TRBD2
j_call: TRBJ2-7
clone_size: .
cdr3_aa: CATKSPSGYEQYF
cdr3_nt: TGTGCCACGAAGAGTCCTAGCGGCTACGAGCAGTACTTC

v_call: TRBV29-1
d_call: .
j_call: TRBJ2-7
clone_size: .
cdr3_aa: CSVAAEGGYEQYF
cdr3_nt: TGCAGCGTTGCGGCAGAGGGCGGATACGAGCAGTACTTC

v_call: TRBV2
d_call: .
j_call: TRBJ2-3
clone_size: .
cdr3_aa: CASMGAATGEDTQYF
cdr3_nt: TGTGCCAGCATGGGAGCGGCCACCGGGGAGGATACGCAGTATTTT

v_call: TRBV5-1
d_call: .
j_call: TRBJ2-2
clone_size: .
cdr3_aa: CASSPDPQGTGELFF
cdr3_nt: TGCGCCAGCAGCCCAGACCCCCAGGGTACCGGGGAGCTGTTTTTT

v_call: TRBV12-3/TRBV12-4
d_call: .
j_call: TRBJ2-3
clone_size: .
cdr3_aa: CASEQANQYF
cdr3_nt: TGTGCCAGCGAACAGGCCAATCAGTATTTT

v_call: TRBV7-9
d_call: TRBD2
j_call: TRBJ2-1
clone_size: .
cdr3_aa: CASSLSSGSHNEQFF
cdr3_nt: TGTGCCAGCAGCTTAAGTAGCGGGAGCCACAATGAGCAGTTCTTC

v_call: TRBV6-5
d_call: TRBD1
j_call: TRBJ2-7
clone_size: few
cdr3_aa: CATADRGILGYEQYF
cdr3_nt: TGTGCCACTGCGGACAGGGGGATTTTGGGCTACGAGCAGTACTTC

v_call: TRBV20-1
d_call: TRBD2
j_call: TRBJ2-7
clone_size: .
cdr3_aa: CSAPNPASGSNEQYF
cdr3_nt: TGCAGTGCACCTAACCCCGCTAGCGGGAGCAACGAGCAGTACTTC

v_call: TRBV10-3
d_call: .
j_call: TRBJ1-5
clone_size: .
cdr3_aa: CAISELAISNQPQHF
cdr3_nt: TGTGCCATCAGTGAGTTGGCGATTAGCAATCAGCCCCAGCATTTT

v_call: TRBV6-5
d_call: .
j_call: TRBJ2-6
clone_size: few
cdr3_aa: CASLKISGANVLTF
cdr3_nt: TGTGCCAGCCTGAAAATCTCTGGGGCCAACGTCCTGACTTTC

v_call: TRBV18
d_call: TRBD1
j_call: TRBJ1-2
clone_size: few
cdr3_aa: CASSPGQGRDYGYTF
cdr3_nt: TGTGCCAGCTCACCGGGACAGGGGCGGGACTATGGCTACACCTTC

v_call: TRBV7-2
d_call: TRBD2
j_call: TRBJ2-3
clone_size: .
cdr3_aa: CASSQSGSGYMTDTQYF
cdr3_nt: TGTGCCAGCAGCCAGAGCGGTAGCGGGTACATGACAGATACGCAGTATTTT

v_call: TRBV7-9
d_call: .
j_call: TRBJ2-7
clone_size: .
cdr3_aa: CASRLGSSYEQYF
cdr3_nt: TGTGCCAGCAGGCTCGGAAGCTCCTACGAGCAGTACTTC

v_call: TRBV10-3
d_call: TRBD2
j_call: TRBJ2-5
clone_size: .
cdr3_aa: CAISRGGAGEQYF
cdr3_nt: TGTGCCATCAGTCGCGGGGGGGCTGGTGAGCAGTACTTC

v_call: TRBV28
d_call: .
j_call: TRBJ1-5
clone_size: .
cdr3_aa: CASRVGQGNFGYSNQPQHF
cdr3_nt: TGTGCCAGCAGGGTCGGGCAGGGTAACTTTGGGTATAGCAATCAGCCCCAGCATTTT

v_call: TRBV5-8
d_call: .
j_call: TRBJ1-2
clone_size: .
cdr3_aa: CASSYSTGTTNYGYTF
cdr3_nt: TGTGCCAGCAGCTACTCAACCGGGACAACTAACTATGGCTACACCTTC

v_call: TRBV6-1
d_call: .
j_call: TRBJ1-5
clone_size: .
cdr3_aa: CASSEGRGDQPQHF
cdr3_nt: TGTGCCAGCAGTGAAGGTAGGGGGGATCAGCCCCAGCATTTT

v_call: TRBV7-8
d_call: .
j_call: TRBJ2-4
clone_size: .
cdr3_aa: CASSGIDGNIQYF
cdr3_nt: TGTGCCAGCAGCGGCATCGACGGGAACATTCAGTACTTC

v_call: TRBV6-2/TRBV6-3
d_call: .
j_call: TRBJ1-2
clone_size: once
cdr3_aa: CASSQDRNVYGYTF
cdr3_nt: TGTGCCAGCAGCCAGGACCGAAATGTATATGGCTACACCTTC

v_call: TRBV10-3
d_call: .
j_call: TRBJ1-1
clone_size: .
cdr3_aa: CAIRGTEAFF
cdr3_nt: TGTGCCATCAGGGGGACTGAAGCTTTCTTT

v_call: TRBV12-3/TRBV12-4
d_call: TRBD2
j_call: TRBJ2-7
clone_size: few
cdr3_aa: CASRGLAGGSLYNEQYF
cdr3_nt: TGTGCCAGCCGGGGACTAGCGGGAGGTTCGCTATACAATGAGCAGTACTTC

v_call: TRBV20-1
d_call: TRBD1
j_call: TRBJ1-2
clone_size: few
cdr3_aa: CSARDRGEANYGYTF
cdr3_nt: TGCAGTGCTCGGGACAGGGGGGAGGCTAACTATGGCTACACCTTC